The text below deals with one TCR beta chain. Antigen: not known. This entry comes from a study of cytomegalovirus exposure and HLA in healthy donors. General study points: In a later analysis, a genetic analysis reported fewer productive-TCR N-insertions in an Asian-associated ancestry cluster than the cohort average. A later analysis found common viral pathogens apparently linked to several of the most significant clusters. Cytomegalovirus status was reportedly diagnosed by the classifier with high specificity and sensitivity.

Primers: 60 Vbeta forward and 13 Jbeta reverse. Here immunoSEQ multiplex PCR was the method, and the copy in TCRdb shows in-frame clones only, minus some. The table lists around 150,000 clones, around 72% of them singletons. Donors consisted of healthy bone marrow donors. Material: PBMCs. The clonotype originates from a man aged 50-60 years in good health and CMV-seronegative.

The CDR3 DNA follows: TGTGCCAGCCGAAGGACAGGGAGGGTTCCCTACGAGCAGTACTTC. The encoded protein is CASRRTGRVPYEQYF. The chain recombines TRBV28 with TRBJ2-7; tentatively, D is TRBD1 (8 bases). Between the trimmed V and J ends, which lost 8 bases and 2 bases, there was a span of 19 bases. In germline, CDR1 is MDHEN, CDR2 SYDVKM. CDR3 size: 15 residues.